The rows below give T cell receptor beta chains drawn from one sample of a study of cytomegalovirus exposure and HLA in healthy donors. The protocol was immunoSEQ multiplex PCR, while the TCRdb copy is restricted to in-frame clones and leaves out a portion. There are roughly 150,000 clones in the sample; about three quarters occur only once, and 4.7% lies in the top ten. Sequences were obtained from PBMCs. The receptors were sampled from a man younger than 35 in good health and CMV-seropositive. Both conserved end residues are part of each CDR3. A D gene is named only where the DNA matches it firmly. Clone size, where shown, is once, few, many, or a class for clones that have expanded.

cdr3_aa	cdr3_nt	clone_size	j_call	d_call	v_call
CASSQDRGQETQYF	TGTGCCAGCTCCCAGGACAGGGGTCAAGAGACCCAGTACTTC	NA	TRBJ2-5	TRBD1	TRBV2
CASSSTGGAGLRELFF	TGTGCCAGCAGCTCGACCGGCGGAGCGGGGTTGAGGGAGCTGTTTTTT	NA	TRBJ2-2	TRBD2	TRBV7-3
CASSITSGGNEQFF	TGTGCCAGTAGTATAACTAGCGGGGGGAATGAGCAGTTCTTC	NA	TRBJ2-1	TRBD2	TRBV19
CASRTFRDQPQHF	TGTGCCAGCAGGACATTTAGAGATCAGCCCCAGCATTTT	few	TRBJ1-5	NA	TRBV6-1
CASSLVPGLQETQYF	TGTGCTAGCAGCTTAGTACCGGGACTCCAAGAGACCCAGTACTTC	NA	TRBJ2-5	NA	TRBV7-7
CASSFEFPAGGDGYTF	TGTGCCAGCAGCTTCGAATTCCCGGCAGGGGGAGATGGCTACACCTTC	once	TRBJ1-2	TRBD1	TRBV11-3
CASSRTGGTGELFF	TGTGCCAGCAGTAGGACAGGGGGGACCGGGGAGCTGTTTTTT	NA	TRBJ2-2	TRBD1	TRBV11-3
CASSIRLEPNTGELFF	TGTGCCAGCAGCATCCGACTAGAGCCGAACACCGGGGAGCTGTTTTTT	NA	TRBJ2-2	NA	TRBV11-2
CASRTGTGYGYTF	TGTGCCAGCAGAACCGGGACAGGATATGGCTACACCTTC	NA	TRBJ1-2	TRBD1	TRBV28
CASSLEGGHGQPQHF	TGCGCCAGCAGCTTGGAAGGAGGCCACGGTCAGCCCCAGCATTTT	few	TRBJ1-5	NA	TRBV5-1
CASSLGPGQQETQYF	TGTGCCAGCAGCTTAGGGCCCGGACAGCAAGAGACCCAGTACTTC	once	TRBJ2-5	NA	TRBV7-9
CASSESPGLRELFF	TGTGCCAGCAGTGAGAGCCCGGGACTTCGGGAGCTGTTTTTT	NA	TRBJ2-2	NA	TRBV6-1
CASMRSNEQFF	TGTGCCAGCATGCGGAGCAATGAGCAGTTCTTC	NA	TRBJ2-1	NA	TRBV6-5
CASSLGGGGRSGYTF	TGTGCCAGCAGTTTAGGGGGGGGCGGACGGAGTGGCTACACCTTC	NA	TRBJ1-2	NA	TRBV27
CASSYDRANTEAFF	TGTGCCAGCAGTTACGACAGGGCGAACACTGAAGCTTTCTTT	few	TRBJ1-1	TRBD1	TRBV6-5
CASSLGFSGETQYF	TGTGCCAGCAGCTTAGGATTCAGTGGAGAGACCCAGTACTTC	NA	TRBJ2-5	NA	TRBV7-8
CASSLEGAGDSNTGELFF	TGCGCCAGCAGCTTGGAGGGAGCGGGAGACTCGAACACCGGGGAGCTGTTTTTT	NA	TRBJ2-2	TRBD2	TRBV5-1
CASSLSGTGGYGYTF	TGTGCCAGCAGCTTGAGCGGGACAGGGGGATATGGCTACACCTTC	NA	TRBJ1-2	TRBD1	TRBV5-4
CASSLWQGSNYGYTF	TGTGCCAGCAGCTTATGGCAGGGGTCTAACTATGGCTACACCTTC	NA	TRBJ1-2	NA	TRBV11-2
CASSPRGRSSSGNTIYF	TGTGCCAGCAGCCCCCGAGGGCGCTCGAGCTCTGGAAACACCATATATTTT	NA	TRBJ1-3	NA	TRBV11-3
CSAARSSGTVLTEAFF	TGCAGCGCGGCCCGTTCGTCCGGGACAGTCTTGACTGAAGCTTTCTTT	NA	TRBJ1-1	TRBD1	TRBV29-1
CASSPLGRARNEQFF	TGTGCTAGCAGCCCGTTGGGCAGGGCTAGAAATGAGCAGTTCTTC	NA	TRBJ2-1	NA	TRBV7-7
CAWRRAGASYNEQFF	TGTGCCTGGAGGCGAGCGGGAGCCTCCTACAATGAGCAGTTCTTC	NA	TRBJ2-1	TRBD2	TRBV30
CASSRGQGAYTEAFF	TGTGCCAGCAGTAGAGGACAGGGGGCTTATACTGAAGCTTTCTTT	NA	TRBJ1-1	TRBD1	TRBV14
CASSYSAGGPEETQYF	TGTGCCAGCAGTTACTCAGCGGGAGGGCCCGAGGAGACCCAGTACTTC	NA	TRBJ2-5	TRBD2	TRBV6-5
CASSSLGQLNTEAFF	TGTGCCAGCAGTTCCCTGGGACAGCTAAACACTGAAGCTTTCTTT	NA	TRBJ1-1	TRBD1	TRBV5-4
CATRAGGLGYNEQFF	TGTGCCACCAGGGCCGGGGGGCTGGGATACAATGAGCAGTTCTTC	NA	TRBJ2-1	NA	TRBV6-4
CAWSVGLAQETQYF	TGTGCCTGGAGTGTTGGACTAGCACAAGAGACCCAGTACTTC	NA	TRBJ2-5	TRBD2	TRBV30
CASSRGGSGTKEQFF	TGTGCCAGCAGCCGAGGGGGGTCCGGGACTAAAGAGCAGTTCTTC	few	TRBJ2-1	NA	TRBV4-2